This T cell receptor beta chain was documented in a study of PD-L1 blockade in urothelial cancer. Study at large: Atezolizumab was started by patients in 2014 at 1,200 mg intravenously every 3 weeks. Patients' histories included 0 to 3 prior chemotherapy regimens. Study-level results: Durable benefit accompanied greater 3-week expansion of tumor-associated blood clones.

A remark on this clone: Its antigen is still unknown.

Germline V CDR1 and CDR2: SQVTM, ANQGSEA. The CDR3 contains 12 residues. V lost 6 bases to trimming and J lost 4 bases, with 12 bases between them. Time point reported: peripheral blood 6 weeks after treatment start. A total of 1 to 8 samples per patient were collected pretreatment and on-treatment. Repertoires were generated with immunoSEQ multiplex PCR, while TCRdb's copy carries only in-frame clones and drops some. This sample has some 110,000 clones; around 89% occur once, and the top ten carry 1.5% to 2%. This clonotype was obtained from a man in his 60s with urothelial cancer. The chain carries TRBV29-1 and TRBJ2-5, with D unresolved. The sample in question was PBMCs, obtained around atezolizumab (anti-PD-L1) treatment. Here the CDR3 reads CSVRPGLETQYF. For the CDR3, the DNA is TGCAGCGTCAGGCCCGGCTTAGAGACCCAGTACTTC.